Below are 4 T cell receptor beta chains sequenced from a single sample in a study of OX40 agonist ivuxolimab in advanced cancers. Profiled with immunoSEQ multiplex PCR; TCRdb holds only in-frame clones, not every one. The sample holds roughly 140,000 clones, under 95% seen once. The sequencing here drew on CD4+ or CD8+ T cells sorted from blood, taken in a trial of the OX40 agonist ivuxolimab. The source of these receptors is an adult with an advanced solid tumor such as melanoma, head and neck, liver or kidney cancer.

CDR3 in DNA: TGTGCCAGCAGCCGGCCCAAGGGGGCGGTGGGGTATGGCTACACCTTC. Its translation: CASSRPKGAVGYGYTF. This sequence joins TRBV28 and TRBJ1-2; 7 nucleotides agree with TRBD1. Germline V gene data show CDR1 as MDHEN and CDR2 as SYDVKM. V lost 6 bases to trimming and J lost 5 bases; unmatched junction nucleotides: 15. CDR3 length: 16 residues.

The gene calls are TRBV18 and TRBJ1-1, with TRBD1 matching over 8 bases. The CDR3 has 15 amino acids. Germline values: CDR1 KGHSH, CDR2 LQKENI. J gave up 4 bases and V 0 bases, and 4 bases lay outside the gene matches. For the CDR3, the DNA is TGTGCCAGCTCACCACCGGGCAGGGGGCGCACTGAAGCTTTCTTT. Encoded protein: CASSPPGRGRTEAFF.

The chain combines TRBV7-9 with TRBJ1-3; perhaps TRBD1 as D (6 bases). Germline V CDR1 and CDR2: SEHNR, FQNEAQ (reference sequence). The CDR3 consists of 15 residues. V was clipped by 4 bases and J by 1 base, with 11 bases between them. The CDR3 sequence is CASSSGDLSGNTIYF. DNA of the CDR3: TGTGCCAGCAGCTCAGGGGATCTATCTGGAAACACCATATATTTT.

The V gene is TRBV11-3, the J gene TRBJ2-5, with 9 bases fitting TRBD1. V shed 5 bases, J shed 5 bases, and the junction held 9 bases outside the gene matches. Germline loops: CDR1 SGHNT, CDR2 YENEEA. The CDR3 is 15 amino acids. In nucleotides, the CDR3 is TGTGCCAGCAGCCAATGGGACAGGGAGGGCGAGACCCAGTACTTC. As protein: CASSQWDREGETQYF.